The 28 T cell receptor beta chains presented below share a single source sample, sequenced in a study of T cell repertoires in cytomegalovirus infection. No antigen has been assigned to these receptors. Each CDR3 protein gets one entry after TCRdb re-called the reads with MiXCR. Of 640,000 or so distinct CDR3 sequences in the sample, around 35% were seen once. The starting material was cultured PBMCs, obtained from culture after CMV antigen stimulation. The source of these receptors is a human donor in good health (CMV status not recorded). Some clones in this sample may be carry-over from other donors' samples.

The CDR3 DNA reads TGTGCCAGTAAAAAAGAAACGGGACCGACCTATGGCTACACCTTC. Protein: CASKKETGPTYGYTF. The J gene is TRBJ1-2, the V gene TRBV19, with a weak D call TRBD1 (5 bases). In germline, CDR1 is LNHDA, CDR2 SQIVND (reference sequence). With 7 bases removed from V and 4 bases from J, the gap between germline ends came to 19 bases. CDR3 length: 15 residues. Together with reference TRBV19 and TRBJ1-2, the CDR3 gives the full variable domain: DGGITQSPKYLFRKEGQNVTLSCEQNLNHDAMYWYRQDPGQGLRLIYYSQIVNDFQKGDIAEGYSVSREKKESFPLTVTSAQKNPTAFYLCASKKETGPTYGYTFGSGTRLTVV.

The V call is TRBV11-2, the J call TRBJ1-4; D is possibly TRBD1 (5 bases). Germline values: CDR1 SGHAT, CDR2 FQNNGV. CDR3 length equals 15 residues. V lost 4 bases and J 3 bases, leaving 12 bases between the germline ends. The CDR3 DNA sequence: TGTGCCAGCAGCTCACGGGGGTTCTCTAATGAAAAACTGTTTTTT. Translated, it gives CASSSRGFSNEKLFF.

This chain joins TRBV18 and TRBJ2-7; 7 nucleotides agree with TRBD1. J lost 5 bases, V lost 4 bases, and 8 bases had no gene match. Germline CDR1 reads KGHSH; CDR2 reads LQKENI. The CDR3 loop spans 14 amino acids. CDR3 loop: CASSHSAGTDEQYF. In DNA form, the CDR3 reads TGTGCCAGCTCACATTCAGCCGGGACAGACGAGCAGTACTTC.

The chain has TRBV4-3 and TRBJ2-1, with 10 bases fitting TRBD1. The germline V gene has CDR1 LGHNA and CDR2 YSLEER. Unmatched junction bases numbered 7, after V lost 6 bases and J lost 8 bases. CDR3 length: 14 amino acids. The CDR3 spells CASSQDRGWDEQFF. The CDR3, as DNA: TGCGCCAGCAGTCAGGACAGGGGGTGGGATGAGCAGTTCTTC.

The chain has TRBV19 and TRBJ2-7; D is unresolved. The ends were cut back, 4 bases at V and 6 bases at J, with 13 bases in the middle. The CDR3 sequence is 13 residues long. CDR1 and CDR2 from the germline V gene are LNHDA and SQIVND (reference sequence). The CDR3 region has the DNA TGTGCCAGTAGTAGAAAGGGTCCCGGCGAGCAGTACTTC. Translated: CASSRKGPGEQYF.

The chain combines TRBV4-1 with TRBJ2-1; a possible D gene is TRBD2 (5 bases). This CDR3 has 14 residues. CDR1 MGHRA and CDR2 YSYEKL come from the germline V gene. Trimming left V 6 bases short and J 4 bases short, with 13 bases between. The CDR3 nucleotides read TGCGCCAGCAGGGTTAGGACGGGATACAATGAGCAGTTCTTC. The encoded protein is CASRVRTGYNEQFF.

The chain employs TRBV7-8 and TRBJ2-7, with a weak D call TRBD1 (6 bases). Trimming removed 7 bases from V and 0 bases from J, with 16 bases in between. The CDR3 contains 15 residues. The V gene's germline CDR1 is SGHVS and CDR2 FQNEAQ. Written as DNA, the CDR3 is TGTGCCAGCACCCCTGAGGGGACATCCTCCTACGAGCAGTACTTC. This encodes CASTPEGTSSYEQYF.

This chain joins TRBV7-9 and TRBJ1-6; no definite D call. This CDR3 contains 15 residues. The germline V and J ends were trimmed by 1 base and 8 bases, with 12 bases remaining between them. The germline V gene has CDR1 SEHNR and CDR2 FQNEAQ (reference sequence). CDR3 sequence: CASSLGDPDYSPLHF. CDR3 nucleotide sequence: TGTGCCAGCAGCTTAGGAGACCCAGACTATTCACCCCTCCACTTT.

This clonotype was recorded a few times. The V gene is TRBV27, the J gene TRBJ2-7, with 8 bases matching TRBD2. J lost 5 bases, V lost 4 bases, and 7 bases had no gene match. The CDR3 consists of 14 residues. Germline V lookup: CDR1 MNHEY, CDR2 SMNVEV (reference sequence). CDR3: CASSSPGTSNEQYF. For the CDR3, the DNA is TGTGCCAGCAGTTCCCCCGGGACTAGTAACGAGCAGTACTTC.

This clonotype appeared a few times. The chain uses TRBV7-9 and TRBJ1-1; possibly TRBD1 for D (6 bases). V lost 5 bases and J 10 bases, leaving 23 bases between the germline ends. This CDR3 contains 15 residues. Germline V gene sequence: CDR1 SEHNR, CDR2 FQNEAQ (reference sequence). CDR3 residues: CASSPTDSLWGTAFF. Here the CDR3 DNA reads TGTGCCAGCAGCCCTACGGACAGTCTGTGGGGGACAGCTTTCTTT.

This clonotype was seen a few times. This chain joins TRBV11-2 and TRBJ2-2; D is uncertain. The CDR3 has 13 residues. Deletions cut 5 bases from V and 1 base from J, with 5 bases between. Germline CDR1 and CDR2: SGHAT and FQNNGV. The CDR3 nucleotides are TGTGCCAGCAGCCCGCTGAACACCGGGGAGCTGTTTTTT. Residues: CASSPLNTGELFF. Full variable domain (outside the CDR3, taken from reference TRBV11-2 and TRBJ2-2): EAGVAQSPRYKIIEKRQSVAFWCNPISGHATLYWYQQILGQGPKLLIQFQNNGVVDDSQLPKDRFSAERLKGVDSTLKIQPAKLEDSAVYLCASSPLNTGELFFGEGSRLTVL.

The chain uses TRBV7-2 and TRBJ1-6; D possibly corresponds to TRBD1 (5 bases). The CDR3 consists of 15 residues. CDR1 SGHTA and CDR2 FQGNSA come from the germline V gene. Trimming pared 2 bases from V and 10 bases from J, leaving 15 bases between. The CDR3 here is CASSLSGFLSSPLHF. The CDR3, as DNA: TGTGCCAGCAGCTTATCAGGGTTCCTTTCCTCACCCCTCCACTTT.

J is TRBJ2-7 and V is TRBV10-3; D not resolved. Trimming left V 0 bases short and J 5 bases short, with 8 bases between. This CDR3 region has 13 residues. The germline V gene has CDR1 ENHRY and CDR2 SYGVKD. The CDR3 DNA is TGTGCCATCAGTGAGTCGCAAGGGAACGAGCAGTACTTC. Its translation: CAISESQGNEQYF.

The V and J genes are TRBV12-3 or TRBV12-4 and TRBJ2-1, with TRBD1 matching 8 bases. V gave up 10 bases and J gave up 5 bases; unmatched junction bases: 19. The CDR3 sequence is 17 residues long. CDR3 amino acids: CATQSTPGQGAHNEQFF. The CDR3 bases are TGTGCCACACAGTCCACCCCCGGACAGGGTGCCCACAATGAGCAGTTCTTC.

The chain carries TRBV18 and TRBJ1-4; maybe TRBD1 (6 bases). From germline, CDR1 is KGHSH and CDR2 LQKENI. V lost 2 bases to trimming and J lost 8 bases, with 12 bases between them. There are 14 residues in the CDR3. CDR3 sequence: CASSPGAGEEKLFF. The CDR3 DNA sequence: TGTGCCAGCTCACCAGGGGCAGGGGAGGAAAAACTGTTTTTT.

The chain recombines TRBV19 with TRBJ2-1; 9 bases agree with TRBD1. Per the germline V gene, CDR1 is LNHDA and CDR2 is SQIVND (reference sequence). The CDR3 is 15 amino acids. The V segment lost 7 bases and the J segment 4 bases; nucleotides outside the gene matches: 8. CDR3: CASNPGTGRYNEQFF. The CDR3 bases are TGTGCCAGTAACCCGGGGACAGGGAGGTACAATGAGCAGTTCTTC.

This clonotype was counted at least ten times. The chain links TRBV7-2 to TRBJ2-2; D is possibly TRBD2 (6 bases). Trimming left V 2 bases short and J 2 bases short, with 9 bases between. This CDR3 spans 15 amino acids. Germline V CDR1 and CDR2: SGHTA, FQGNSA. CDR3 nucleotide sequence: TGTGCCAGCAGCTTAAGGCGGGGAAACACCGGGGAGCTGTTTTTT. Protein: CASSLRRGNTGELFF.

This chain's CDR3 is CSAGTSGSWRDTQYF. For the CDR3, the DNA is TGCAGTGCTGGAACTAGCGGGAGTTGGAGAGATACGCAGTATTTT. The rearrangement uses TRBV20-1 and TRBJ2-3; 11 positions match TRBD2. CDR3 length: 15 amino acids. Per the germline V gene, CDR1 is DFQATT and CDR2 is SNEGSKA (reference sequence). After removal of 5 bases from V and 5 bases from J, the junction contained 9 bases not matched to a gene.

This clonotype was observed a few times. This CDR3 is CSARDWRDRASANEQFF. In nucleotides, the CDR3 is TGCAGTGCTAGAGATTGGCGGGATCGGGCGTCGGCAAATGAGCAGTTCTTC. V and J are TRBV20-1 and TRBJ2-1; possible D gene TRBD2, 6 bases. Trimming cost V 0 bases and J 7 bases, with 22 bases left between them. CDR1 and CDR2 (germline): DFQATT, SNEGSKA (reference sequence). The length of the CDR3 is 17 residues.

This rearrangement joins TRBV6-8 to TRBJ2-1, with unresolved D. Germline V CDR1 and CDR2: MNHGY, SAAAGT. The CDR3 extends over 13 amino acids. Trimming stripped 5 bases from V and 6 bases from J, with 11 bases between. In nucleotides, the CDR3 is TGTGCCAGCAGTGACCCCGGACGCAATGAGCAGTTCTTC. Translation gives CASSDPGRNEQFF.

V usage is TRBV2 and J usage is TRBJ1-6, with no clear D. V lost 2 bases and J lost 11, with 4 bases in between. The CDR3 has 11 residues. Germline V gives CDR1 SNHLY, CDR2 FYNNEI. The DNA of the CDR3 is TGTGCCAGCAGTGAATTCACACCCCTCCACTTT. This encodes CASSEFTPLHF.

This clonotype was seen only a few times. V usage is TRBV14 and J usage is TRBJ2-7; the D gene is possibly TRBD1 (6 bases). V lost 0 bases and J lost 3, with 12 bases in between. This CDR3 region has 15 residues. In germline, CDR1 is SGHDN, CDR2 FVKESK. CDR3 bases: TGTGCCAGCAGCCAAGATGAGCCAGGGGACTACGAGCAGTACTTC. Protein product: CASSQDEPGDYEQYF.

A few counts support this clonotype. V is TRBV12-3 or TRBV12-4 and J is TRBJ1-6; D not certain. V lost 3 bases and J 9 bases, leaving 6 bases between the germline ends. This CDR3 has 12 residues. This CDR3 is CASSFLASPLHF. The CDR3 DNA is TGTGCCAGCAGTTTCCTGGCTTCACCCCTCCACTTT.

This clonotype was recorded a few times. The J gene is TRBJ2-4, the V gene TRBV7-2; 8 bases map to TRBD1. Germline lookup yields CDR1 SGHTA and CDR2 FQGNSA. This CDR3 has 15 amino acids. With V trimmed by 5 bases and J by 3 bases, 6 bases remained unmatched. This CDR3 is CASSITGGVKNIQYF. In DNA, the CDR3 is TGTGCCAGCAGCATTACAGGGGGAGTCAAAAACATTCAGTACTTC.

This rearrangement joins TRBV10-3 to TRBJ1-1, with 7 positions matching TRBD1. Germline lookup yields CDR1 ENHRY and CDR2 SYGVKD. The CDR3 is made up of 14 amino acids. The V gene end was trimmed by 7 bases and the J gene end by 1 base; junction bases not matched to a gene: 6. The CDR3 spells CAITGQEPNTEAFF. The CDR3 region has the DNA TGTGCCATCACCGGACAGGAGCCGAACACTGAAGCTTTCTTT.

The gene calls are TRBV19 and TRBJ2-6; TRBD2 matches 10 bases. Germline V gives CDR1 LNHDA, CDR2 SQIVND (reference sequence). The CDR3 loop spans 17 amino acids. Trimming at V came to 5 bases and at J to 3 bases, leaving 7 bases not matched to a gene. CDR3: CASSASGRAGGANVLTF. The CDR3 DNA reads TGTGCCAGTAGTGCAAGCGGGAGGGCCGGTGGGGCCAACGTCCTGACTTTC.

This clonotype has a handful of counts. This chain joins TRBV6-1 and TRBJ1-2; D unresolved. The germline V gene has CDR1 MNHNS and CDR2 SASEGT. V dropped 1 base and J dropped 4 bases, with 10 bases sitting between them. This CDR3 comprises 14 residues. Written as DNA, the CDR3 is TGTGCCAGCAGTGAAGGGGTCTCGGTCTATGGCTACACCTTC. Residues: CASSEGVSVYGYTF.

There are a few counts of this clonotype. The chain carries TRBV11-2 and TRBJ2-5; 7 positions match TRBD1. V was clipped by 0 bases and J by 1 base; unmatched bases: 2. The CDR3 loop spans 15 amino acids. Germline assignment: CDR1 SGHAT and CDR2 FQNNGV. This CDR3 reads CASSLERGPQETQYF. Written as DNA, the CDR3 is TGTGCCAGCAGCTTAGAAAGGGGGCCCCAAGAGACCCAGTACTTC.